The 20 T cell receptor beta chains in this list originate from one sample, sequenced in a study of blood T cells in healthy people across ages. Using a J-beta primer mix together with a sample-barcoded 5' primer, a second PCR was run for about 7 to 12 cycles. TCRdb analysed the 5' RACE reads with MiXCR anew, one entry per CDR3 protein. The data contain 1.4 million to 1.5 million distinct CDR3 sequences, 42% of them singletons. Sequences were obtained from blood. These receptor sequences come from a woman aged 18-35 years in good health.

This clonotype has only a few counts. This chain links TRBV10-2 with TRBJ1-1, with no clear D. Trimming left V 0 bases short and J 10 bases short, with 12 bases between. The CDR3 length is 13 residues. Germline lookup yields CDR1 WSHSY and CDR2 SAAADI. CDR3 sequence reads: CASSESRTPRAFF. The CDR3 region has the DNA TGCGCCAGCAGTGAGTCGAGGACCCCCAGAGCTTTCTTT.

The chain uses TRBV6-4 and TRBJ2-1, with 10 bases lining up with TRBD1. CDR1 MRHNA and CDR2 SNTAGT come from the germline V gene. The CDR3 is 15 amino acids. The trim removed 5 bases at V and 8 bases at J, leaving 9 bases unmatched. The CDR3, as DNA: TGTGCCAGCAGTCTAACCGGGACAGGGGACTATGAGCAGTTCTTC. It translates to CASSLTGTGDYEQFF.

In its sample, this clonotype was seen a few times. The CDR3, as DNA: TGTGCCAGCAGCTCCCGACAGGGCGATGAGACCCAGTACTTC. Protein: CASSSRQGDETQYF. This chain uses TRBV5-5 with TRBJ2-7; TRBD1 aligns across 7 bases. The J call may be wrong; the DNA end is better matched by TRBJ2-5. This CDR3 region has 14 residues. Germline V gives CDR1 SGHKS, CDR2 YYEKEE (reference sequence).

The chain has TRBV6-5 and TRBJ1-1; a possible D gene is TRBD1 (6 bases). The germline V gene encodes CDR1 MNHEY and CDR2 SVGAGI. V lost 2 bases, J lost 11 bases, and 15 bases lay in between. The CDR3 has 13 amino acids. This CDR3 is CASSYIGQPAAFF. The CDR3 DNA is TGTGCCAGCAGTTACATCGGACAGCCAGCGGCTTTCTTT.

This rearrangement joins TRBV9 to TRBJ1-3; D is perhaps TRBD1 (5 bases). Trimming shortened V by 4 bases and J by 0 bases, and 20 bases separated the two germline ends. The CDR3 consists of 18 residues. Germline V gene lookup returns CDR1 SGDLS and CDR2 YYNGEE. The CDR3 loop reads CASSPTNWRGSSGNTIYF. The CDR3 DNA reads TGTGCCAGCAGCCCTACTAACTGGCGGGGGAGCTCTGGAAACACCATATATTTT.

The chain has TRBV15 and TRBJ1-6; tentative D call: TRBD1 (5 bases). Trimming took 0 bases from V and 10 from J, leaving 13 bases between them. Looked up from germline, CDR1 is LNHNV and CDR2 is YYDKDF (reference sequence). CDR3 length: 15 residues. The DNA of the CDR3 is TGTGCCACCAGCAGAGAGGCAGGGAGATTCTCACCCCTCCACTTT. Its protein is CATSREAGRFSPLHF.

The rearrangement uses TRBV7-9 and TRBJ2-5, with 10 positions matching TRBD2. Germline assignment: CDR1 SEHNR and CDR2 FQNEAQ (reference sequence). CDR3 length: 16 residues. The V gene end was trimmed by 4 bases and the J gene end by 11 bases; junction bases not matched to a gene: 16. The CDR3 DNA reads as TGTGCCAGCAGCTGGACTAGCGGACTAGCCTACAATGAGCAGTACTTC. This translates into CASSWTSGLAYNEQYF. The whole variable domain, filled in from reference TRBV7-9 and TRBJ2-5, reads DTGVSQNPRHKITKRGQNVTFRCDPISEHNRLYWYRQTLGQGPEFLTYFQNEAQLEKSRLLSDRFSAERPKGSFSTLEIQRTEQGDSAMYLCASSWTSGLAYNEQYFGPGTRLLVL.

The gene calls are TRBV20-1 and TRBJ2-5, with 11 positions matching TRBD2. This CDR3 has 14 amino acids. V shed 6 bases and J 4 bases; nucleotides not matched to a gene: 7. Germline V gene lookup returns CDR1 DFQATT and CDR2 SNEGSKA (reference sequence). This chain's CDR3 is CSASHGTSGETQYF. For the CDR3, the DNA is TGCAGTGCCTCCCACGGGACTAGCGGAGAGACCCAGTACTTC.

The V and J genes are TRBV2 and TRBJ2-7, with D unclear. The CDR3 sequence is 13 residues long. The germline gives CDR1 SNHLY, CDR2 FYNNEI. Trimming removed 3 bases at V and 3 bases at J, with 9 bases between. The DNA of the CDR3 is TGTGCCAGCAGTGATAAAACCTACTACGAGCAGTACTTC. Translated: CASSDKTYYEQYF.

The table lists this clonotype with many counts. The rearrangement links TRBV20-1 to TRBJ2-7; D tentatively fits TRBD1 or TRBD2 (5 bases each). The CDR3 has 17 residues. Germline V CDR1 and CDR2: DFQATT, SNEGSKA (reference sequence). Between the trimmed V and J ends, which lost 6 bases and 2 bases, there was a span of 26 bases. The CDR3 is CSAVTLPGPISPYEQYF. As DNA, the CDR3 is TGCAGTGCGGTAACGTTACCGGGACCTATAAGCCCCTACGAGCAGTACTTC.

The chain joins TRBV2 to TRBJ1-4; 9 nucleotides match TRBD1. The trim removed 11 bases at V and 8 bases at J, leaving 6 bases unmatched. The CDR3 extends over 12 amino acids. Germline V gene sequence: CDR1 SNHLY, CDR2 FYNNEI. The CDR3 sequence: CAGSGTGEKLFF. The CDR3 nucleotides are TGTGCCGGGTCCGGGACAGGGGAAAAACTGTTTTTT.

This clonotype has just a few counts. This chain connects TRBV5-1 to TRBJ2-1; TRBD2 is a possible D gene (7 bases). Germline CDR1 SGHRS, CDR2 YFSETQ. This CDR3 spans 13 amino acids. V shed 4 bases and J shed 7 bases, with 12 bases lying between them. The CDR3 DNA follows: TGCGCCAGCAGCGGGGGGGCCGTGAATGAGCAGTTCTTC. It specifies CASSGGAVNEQFF.

The chain recombines TRBV5-5 with TRBJ2-3, with 10 bases aligning to TRBD1. J lost 7 bases, V lost 3 bases, and 8 bases had no gene match. Germline CDR1 SGHKS, CDR2 YYEKEE (reference sequence). The CDR3 totals 15 residues. In DNA form, the CDR3 reads TGTGCCAGCAGCTCGACAGGGGGCGTGGGAAATACGCAGTATTTT. Its protein is CASSSTGGVGNTQYF.

The chain employs TRBV9 and TRBJ2-7; D may correspond to TRBD1 or TRBD2 (5 bases each). The CDR3 length is 15 residues. Per the germline V gene, CDR1 is SGDLS and CDR2 is YYNGEE. Trimming removed 0 bases from V and 4 bases from J, with 14 bases in between. The CDR3: CASSVGGTGVYEQYF. CDR3 coding DNA: TGTGCCAGCAGCGTAGGGGGGACCGGAGTTTACGAGCAGTACTTC.

The rearrangement joins TRBV12-3 or TRBV12-4 to TRBJ2-7; D unresolved. The CDR3 consists of 13 residues. Trimming pared 2 bases from V and 7 bases from J, leaving 12 bases between. The CDR3 DNA sequence: TGTGCCAGCAGTTTAATACCGAGCGATGAGCAGTACTTC. It is translated as CASSLIPSDEQYF.

V is TRBV9 and J is TRBJ1-2; the D is unclear. The V gene's germline CDR1 is SGDLS and CDR2 YYNGEE. The CDR3 has 15 residues. V lost 0 bases to trimming and J lost 4 bases, with 13 bases between them. CDR3 residues: CASSVEEESVYGYTF. CDR3 DNA sequence: TGTGCCAGCAGCGTAGAGGAAGAGTCCGTCTATGGCTACACCTTC.

V and J are TRBV13 and TRBJ2-1; 11 bases line up with TRBD1. Germline V CDR1 and CDR2: PRHDT, FYEKMQ (reference sequence). The V and J ends lost 5 bases and 6 bases, in that order; junction bases with no gene match: 18. The CDR3 has 19 amino acids. CDR3: CASSPVGDRGSNLGNEQFF. CDR3 nucleotide sequence: TGTGCCAGCAGCCCGGTGGGGGACAGGGGGTCGAATTTGGGCAATGAGCAGTTCTTC.

This clonotype has more than one count but fewer than ten. This chain links TRBV10-3 with TRBJ1-1; 12 bases fit TRBD1. The V and J ends lost 7 bases and 5 bases, in that order; junction bases with no gene match: 5. Germline-derived CDR1 and CDR2 are ENHRY and SYGVKD. This CDR3 region has 14 residues. The DNA of the CDR3 is TGTGCCATCACAGGGACAGGGGGCTGGACTGAAGCTTTCTTT. This sequence encodes CAITGTGGWTEAFF.

Written as DNA, the CDR3 is TGCGCCAGCAGCCAAACCCAAGCGGGAGGAACAGATACGCAGTATTTT. Its translation is CASSQTQAGGTDTQYF. The chain employs TRBV4-1 and TRBJ2-3; 9 bases align to TRBD2. Per germline, CDR1 MGHRA and CDR2 YSYEKL. The CDR3 covers 16 residues. V was clipped by 2 bases and J by 3 bases; unmatched bases: 6.

In its sample, this clonotype was seen a few times. The V gene is TRBV20-1, the J gene TRBJ1-2; TRBD1 matches 7 bases. Germline trimming cut 2 bases from V and 2 bases from J; bases unmatched to any gene: 5. Germline lookup yields CDR1 DFQATT and CDR2 SNEGSKA (reference sequence). This CDR3 has 14 amino acids. For the CDR3, the DNA is TGCAGTGCTAGAACCGACAGGGACAACTATGGCTACACCTTC. Translating gives CSARTDRDNYGYTF.